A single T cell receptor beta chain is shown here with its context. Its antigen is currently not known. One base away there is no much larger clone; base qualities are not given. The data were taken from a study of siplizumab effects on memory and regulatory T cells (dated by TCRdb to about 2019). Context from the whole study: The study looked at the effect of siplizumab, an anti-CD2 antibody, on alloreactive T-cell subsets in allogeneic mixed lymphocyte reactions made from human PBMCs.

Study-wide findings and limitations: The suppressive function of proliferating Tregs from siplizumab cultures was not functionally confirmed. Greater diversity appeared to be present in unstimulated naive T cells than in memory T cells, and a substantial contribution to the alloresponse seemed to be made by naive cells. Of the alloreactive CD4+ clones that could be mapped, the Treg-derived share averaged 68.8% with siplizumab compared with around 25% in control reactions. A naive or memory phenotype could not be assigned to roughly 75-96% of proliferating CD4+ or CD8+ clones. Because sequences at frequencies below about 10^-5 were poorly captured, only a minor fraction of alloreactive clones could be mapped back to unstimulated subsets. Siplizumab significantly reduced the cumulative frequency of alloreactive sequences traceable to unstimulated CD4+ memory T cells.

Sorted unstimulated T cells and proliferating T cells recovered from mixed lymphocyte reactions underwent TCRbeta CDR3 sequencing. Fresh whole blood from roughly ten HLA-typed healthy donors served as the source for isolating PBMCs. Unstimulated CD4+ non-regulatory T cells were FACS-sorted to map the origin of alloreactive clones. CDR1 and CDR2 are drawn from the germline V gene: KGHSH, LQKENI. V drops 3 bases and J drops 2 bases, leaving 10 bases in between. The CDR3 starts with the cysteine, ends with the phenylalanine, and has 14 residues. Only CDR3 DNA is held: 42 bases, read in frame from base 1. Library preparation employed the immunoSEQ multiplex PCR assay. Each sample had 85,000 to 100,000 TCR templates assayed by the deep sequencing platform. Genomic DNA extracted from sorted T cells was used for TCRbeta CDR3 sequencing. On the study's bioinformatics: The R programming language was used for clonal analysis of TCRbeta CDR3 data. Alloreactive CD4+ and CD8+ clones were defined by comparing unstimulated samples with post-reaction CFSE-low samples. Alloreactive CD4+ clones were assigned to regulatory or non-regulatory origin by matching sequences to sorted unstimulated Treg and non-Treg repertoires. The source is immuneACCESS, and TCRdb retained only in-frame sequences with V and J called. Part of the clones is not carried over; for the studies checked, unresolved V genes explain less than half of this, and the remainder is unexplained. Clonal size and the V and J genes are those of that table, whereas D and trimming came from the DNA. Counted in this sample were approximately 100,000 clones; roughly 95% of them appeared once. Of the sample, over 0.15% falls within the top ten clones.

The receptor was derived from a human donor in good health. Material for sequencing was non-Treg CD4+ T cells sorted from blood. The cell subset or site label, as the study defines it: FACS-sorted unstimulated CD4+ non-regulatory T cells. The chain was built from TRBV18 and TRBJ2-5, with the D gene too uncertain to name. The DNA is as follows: TGTGCCAGCTCACCTCCGGCACAACAAGAGACCCAGTACTTC. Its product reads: CASSPPAQQETQYF.